These T cell receptor beta chains were read from a single sample in a study of blood T cell repertoires in COVID-19. Measured with immunoSEQ multiplex PCR; TCRdb has only the in-frame clones, and not every one. The data show around 180,000 clones, with about 84% seen just once and approximately 12% held by the top ten. Sequenced material: PBMCs or T cells enriched from blood (not recorded which). The receptors were gathered from a man aged 50 or older who had recovered from COVID-19. CDR3s include the opening cysteine and the closing phenylalanine or tryptophan. D genes are given only for firm matches. Some rows have no size entry. The others give once, few or many, or a class for an expanded clone.

J gene: TRBJ2-3; D gene: NA; V gene: TRBV14; clone size: NA; CDR3 DNA: TGTGCCAGCAGCCAAGATCTCGCAGATACGCAGTATTTT; CDR3 protein: CASSQDLADTQYF
J gene: TRBJ1-3; D gene: NA; V gene: TRBV6-1; clone size: NA; CDR3 DNA: TGTGCCAGCAGTGAAACAGCTAGAAACACCATATATTTT; CDR3 protein: CASSETARNTIYF
J gene: TRBJ2-7; D gene: TRBD1; V gene: TRBV10-3; clone size: many; CDR3 DNA: TGTGCCATCAGTGGGGGCCAGGGGGCATTCGTAGAATCCTACGAGCAGTACTTC; CDR3 protein: CAISGGQGAFVESYEQYF
J gene: TRBJ2-5; D gene: TRBD2; V gene: TRBV7-6; clone size: NA; CDR3 DNA: TGTGCCAGCAGCTCCACCGGGACTAGCGGGGGGTCCCCCGGGACCCAGTACTTC; CDR3 protein: CASSSTGTSGGSPGTQYF
J gene: TRBJ2-7; D gene: TRBD2; V gene: TRBV11-2; clone size: NA; CDR3 DNA: TGTGCCAGCAGCTTCGGGGGGGGCCGATCCTACGAGCAGTACTTC; CDR3 protein: CASSFGGGRSYEQYF
J gene: TRBJ1-1; D gene: NA; V gene: TRBV14; clone size: NA; CDR3 DNA: TGTGCCAGCAGCCAACAGGGGCCCACTGAAGCTTTCTTT; CDR3 protein: CASSQQGPTEAFF
J gene: TRBJ1-2; D gene: NA; V gene: TRBV4-1; clone size: NA; CDR3 DNA: TGCGCCAGTACCCCGGCAGGAGGGCGAGGCTACACCTTC; CDR3 protein: CASTPAGGRGYTF
J gene: TRBJ2-7; D gene: NA; V gene: TRBV19; clone size: NA; CDR3 DNA: TGTGCCAGTAGTACAGGGGCCCACGAGCAGTACTTC; CDR3 protein: CASSTGAHEQYF
J gene: TRBJ2-7; D gene: TRBD1; V gene: TRBV27; clone size: NA; CDR3 DNA: TGTGCCAGCAACGGGCGACAGGGCGGCGAGCAGTACTTC; CDR3 protein: CASNGRQGGEQYF
J gene: TRBJ1-2; D gene: NA; V gene: TRBV18; clone size: few; CDR3 DNA: TGTGCCAGCTCACCACCTAAAAGTTCAGCTAACTATGGCTACACCTTC; CDR3 protein: CASSPPKSSANYGYTF
J gene: TRBJ2-7; D gene: NA; V gene: TRBV4-1; clone size: once; CDR3 DNA: TGCGCCAGCAGCCCCCCGGACACATACGAGCAGTACTTC; CDR3 protein: CASSPPDTYEQYF
J gene: TRBJ2-5; D gene: NA; V gene: TRBV2; clone size: NA; CDR3 DNA: TGTGCCAGCACCTCACGGAGAGGCCAAGAGACCCAGTACTTC; CDR3 protein: CASTSRRGQETQYF
J gene: TRBJ2-2; D gene: NA; V gene: TRBV9; clone size: NA; CDR3 DNA: TGTGCCAGCAGCCGTACCGGAGGGAGAACCGGGGAGCTGTTTTTT; CDR3 protein: CASSRTGGRTGELFF
J gene: TRBJ1-3; D gene: TRBD1; V gene: TRBV3-1/TRBV3-2; clone size: once; CDR3 DNA: TGTGCCAGCAGCCAAGCGGGGACAGGGAAAGGAAACACCATATATTTT; CDR3 protein: CASSQAGTGKGNTIYF
J gene: TRBJ1-6; D gene: TRBD1; V gene: TRBV30; clone size: NA; CDR3 DNA: TGTGCCTGGACCCGGGGACAGAATTCACCCCTCCACTTT; CDR3 protein: CAWTRGQNSPLHF
J gene: TRBJ2-1; D gene: TRBD1; V gene: TRBV9; clone size: NA; CDR3 DNA: TGTGCCAGCAGCGCGAGGGAGGGGGACAGGGTATTGACTGAGCAGTTCTTC; CDR3 protein: CASSAREGDRVLTEQFF
J gene: TRBJ2-7; D gene: NA; V gene: TRBV6-5; clone size: NA; CDR3 DNA: TGTGCCAGCTTGGTACGGGTTAACGAGCAGTACTTC; CDR3 protein: CASLVRVNEQYF
J gene: TRBJ1-5; D gene: NA; V gene: TRBV30; clone size: NA; CDR3 DNA: TGTGCCTGGAGTCCCGGGACACATAGCAATCAGCCCCAGCATTTT; CDR3 protein: CAWSPGTHSNQPQHF
J gene: TRBJ2-7; D gene: NA; V gene: TRBV6-5; clone size: NA; CDR3 DNA: TGTGCCAGCAGTTACTCTCAAGGGAGGGAGCAGTACTTC; CDR3 protein: CASSYSQGREQYF
J gene: TRBJ1-4; D gene: NA; V gene: TRBV11-2; clone size: NA; CDR3 DNA: TGTGCCAGCAGCCTCGCCCCCCAGGGGCCAAGGGAAAAACTGTTTTTT; CDR3 protein: CASSLAPQGPREKLFF
J gene: TRBJ1-3; D gene: NA; V gene: TRBV5-6; clone size: many; CDR3 DNA: TGTGCCAGCAGCCTCGGGACAAACTCTGGAAACACCATATATTTT; CDR3 protein: CASSLGTNSGNTIYF
J gene: TRBJ2-1; D gene: NA; V gene: TRBV7-2; clone size: NA; CDR3 DNA: TGTGCCAGCAGCTTATCAGCGATCTCCTACAATGAGCAGTTCTTC; CDR3 protein: CASSLSAISYNEQFF
J gene: TRBJ1-1; D gene: NA; V gene: TRBV7-2; clone size: NA; CDR3 DNA: TGTGCCAGCAGCTTAGTGTTCGGGAAATCTGAAGCTTTCTTT; CDR3 protein: CASSLVFGKSEAFF
J gene: TRBJ2-3; D gene: TRBD1; V gene: TRBV4-1; clone size: NA; CDR3 DNA: TGCGCCAGCAGCCAGGAGGGGACAGGGTTGAATACGCAGTATTTT; CDR3 protein: CASSQEGTGLNTQYF
J gene: TRBJ1-2; D gene: NA; V gene: TRBV11-2; clone size: NA; CDR3 DNA: TGTGCCAGCAGCTTGGCTGGAGGAGGCTATGGCTACACCTTC; CDR3 protein: CASSLAGGGYGYTF
J gene: TRBJ1-2; D gene: NA; V gene: TRBV24-1; clone size: NA; CDR3 DNA: TGTGCCACCAGCTCCGGGTCCTTTTCTCTAGGTTATGGCTACACCTTC; CDR3 protein: CATSSGSFSLGYGYTF
J gene: TRBJ1-2; D gene: NA; V gene: TRBV28; clone size: once; CDR3 DNA: TGTGCCAGCAGTCGCAGGGGCTATGGCTACACCTTC; CDR3 protein: CASSRRGYGYTF
J gene: TRBJ1-2; D gene: TRBD1; V gene: TRBV5-4; clone size: NA; CDR3 DNA: TGTGCCAGCACCCCCGGGACAGGGGGTAATTATGGCTACACCTTC; CDR3 protein: CASTPGTGGNYGYTF
J gene: TRBJ2-2; D gene: NA; V gene: TRBV7-9; clone size: few; CDR3 DNA: TGTGCCAGCAGCCCCCCGGGGGCCGGGGAGCTGTTTTTT; CDR3 protein: CASSPPGAGELFF
J gene: TRBJ2-3; D gene: NA; V gene: TRBV5-1; clone size: once; CDR3 DNA: TGCGCCAGCAGCTTGGAAGGCGGGGCTACAGATACGCAGTATTTT; CDR3 protein: CASSLEGGATDTQYF
J gene: TRBJ2-1; D gene: TRBD2; V gene: TRBV5-1; clone size: NA; CDR3 DNA: TGCGCCAGCAGCTTGTTAGCGGGGGGATACAATGAGCAGTTCTTC; CDR3 protein: CASSLLAGGYNEQFF
J gene: TRBJ2-7; D gene: NA; V gene: TRBV11-1; clone size: NA; CDR3 DNA: TGTGCCAGCAGCTTGGTGGGCAGAAACTACGAGCAGTACTTC; CDR3 protein: CASSLVGRNYEQYF
J gene: TRBJ1-5; D gene: NA; V gene: TRBV12-3/TRBV12-4; clone size: NA; CDR3 DNA: TGTGCCAGCAGTCTGGTCGAGGCTCAGCCCCAGCATTTT; CDR3 protein: CASSLVEAQPQHF
J gene: TRBJ2-1; D gene: TRBD2; V gene: TRBV5-1; clone size: NA; CDR3 DNA: TGCGCCAGCAGCTCCCGGACTAGCGGGGGGGAGGAGTTCTTC; CDR3 protein: CASSSRTSGGEEFF
J gene: TRBJ1-6; D gene: TRBD1; V gene: TRBV5-6; clone size: NA; CDR3 DNA: TGTGCCAGCAGCGAACAGGGGGCCGGCAATTCACCCCTCCACTTT; CDR3 protein: CASSEQGAGNSPLHF
J gene: TRBJ2-1; D gene: TRBD2; V gene: TRBV3-1/TRBV3-2; clone size: NA; CDR3 DNA: TGTGCCAGCAGCCAAGGGCTAGCGGGGGGCAATGAGCAGTTCTTC; CDR3 protein: CASSQGLAGGNEQFF
J gene: TRBJ2-2; D gene: NA; V gene: TRBV20-1; clone size: NA; CDR3 DNA: TGCAGTGCTAGTCCGGGGGTAAACGGGGGGCTGTTTTTT; CDR3 protein: CSASPGVNGGLFF
J gene: TRBJ2-5; D gene: TRBD2; V gene: TRBV7-3; clone size: NA; CDR3 DNA: TGTGCCAGCAGCTTATTCGGGGGGGCAGGAGAGACCCAGTACTTC; CDR3 protein: CASSLFGGAGETQYF
J gene: TRBJ1-2; D gene: NA; V gene: TRBV12-3/TRBV12-4; clone size: NA; CDR3 DNA: TGTGCCAGCAGCACGGGGGGGCTTGGGGGCTACACCTTC; CDR3 protein: CASSTGGLGGYTF
J gene: TRBJ1-2; D gene: TRBD1; V gene: TRBV3-1/TRBV3-2; clone size: NA; CDR3 DNA: TGTGCCAGCAGCCAACCTGGACAGGGGAGTTATGGCTACACCTTC; CDR3 protein: CASSQPGQGSYGYTF
J gene: TRBJ1-4; D gene: NA; V gene: TRBV6-5; clone size: once; CDR3 DNA: TGTGCCAGCAGTTACCGTGAAAAACTGTTTTTT; CDR3 protein: CASSYREKLFF
J gene: TRBJ1-1; D gene: NA; V gene: TRBV5-6; clone size: NA; CDR3 DNA: TGTGCCAGCACCCAGAGGAGGGGAAGGAGCACTGAAGCTTTCTTT; CDR3 protein: CASTQRRGRSTEAFF
J gene: TRBJ1-5; D gene: TRBD1; V gene: TRBV5-4; clone size: NA; CDR3 DNA: TGTGCCAGCAGCAACAGGGGTGGCAATCAGCCCCAGCATTTT; CDR3 protein: CASSNRGGNQPQHF
J gene: TRBJ2-5; D gene: NA; V gene: TRBV5-1; clone size: NA; CDR3 DNA: TGCGCCAGCAGAGAGGGGGTTGGTGTGGAAGAGACCCAGTACTTC; CDR3 protein: CASREGVGVEETQYF
J gene: TRBJ2-1; D gene: NA; V gene: TRBV11-2; clone size: NA; CDR3 DNA: TGTGCCAGCAGCACGGCCTTGGGAGCAATCGATGAGCAGTTCTTC; CDR3 protein: CASSTALGAIDEQFF
J gene: TRBJ2-7; D gene: TRBD1; V gene: TRBV19; clone size: once; CDR3 DNA: TGTGCCAGTAGTGTCCTTCCGGGACAGGCTACTCTCGAGCAGTACTTC; CDR3 protein: CASSVLPGQATLEQYF
J gene: TRBJ1-2; D gene: NA; V gene: TRBV29-1; clone size: NA; CDR3 DNA: TGCAGCGTTGAGGACAGTTGGGGCTACACCTTC; CDR3 protein: CSVEDSWGYTF
J gene: TRBJ1-6; D gene: TRBD1; V gene: TRBV6-1; clone size: NA; CDR3 DNA: TGTGCCAGCAGTGAAGCACAGGGGGCGCGGAGATTCACCCTCCACTTT; CDR3 protein: CASSEAQGARRFTLHF
J gene: TRBJ1-1; D gene: NA; V gene: TRBV18; clone size: NA; CDR3 DNA: TGTGCCAGCTCACCACCAGGGGGGGTCACTGAAGCTTTCTTT; CDR3 protein: CASSPPGGVTEAFF